The present T cell receptor beta chain was sequenced within a study of control samples from healthy donors and cancer patients. The V and J ends lost 1 base and 1 base respectively, with 8 bases between them. The CDR3 sequence is 15 residues long. From germline, CDR1 is SGHTA and CDR2 FQGNSA. Using immunoSEQ multiplex PCR, the repertoire was profiled, and TCRdb retains in-frame clones only, with some absent. The sample lists some 70,000 clones, about 83% occurring once. The chain has TRBV7-2 and TRBJ1-5, with a tentative D call TRBD1 (5 bases). Sequenced input: blood. The TCR sequence derives from a man between 60 and 75 years old in good health. The CDR3 nucleotides are TGTGCCAGCAGCTTAGATCAGGGCAGCAATCAGCCCCAGCATTTT. Protein: CASSLDQGSNQPQHF.